Listed below are T cell receptor beta chains from one sample, sequenced in a study of blood T cell repertoires in COVID-19. Clones were sequenced by immunoSEQ multiplex PCR, and TCRdb holds only the in-frame ones, with some missing. The sample holds around 370,000 clones, around nine tenths seen once. Sequences were obtained from peripheral blood. The receptors were sampled from a woman in her seventies with COVID-19, enrolled during active disease. Both conserved end residues are trimmed from each CDR3. Fields, in order: J gene, CDR3 length, V gene, CDR3 protein.

TRBJ2-3,16,TRBV7-3,ASSSLNPTGYSTDTQY
TRBJ2-3,10,TRBV15,ATRGGGDTQY
TRBJ1-2,13,TRBV30,ARMGTGEEYYGYT
TRBJ2-7,11,TRBV2,ASGGGGAYEQY
TRBJ1-2,12,TRBV25-1,ASSEETENYGYT
TRBJ1-4,14,TRBV27,ASSLRGGETNEKLF
TRBJ1-6,14,TRBV7-2,ASSLALKLGGSPLH
TRBJ2-7,11,TRBV7-2,ASSSIGGREQY
TRBJ1-1,11,TRBV5-1,ASGLDRGNEAF
TRBJ2-7,13,TRBV7-2,ASSLSGVGTYEQY
TRBJ1-6,10,TRBV5-1,ASSYSSSPLH
TRBJ1-4,14,TRBV10-3,AISESAAATNEKLF
TRBJ2-1,15,TRBV5-1,ASSQVTGTGTYNEQF
TRBJ2-5,13,TRBV2,ASSYTGLKGETQY